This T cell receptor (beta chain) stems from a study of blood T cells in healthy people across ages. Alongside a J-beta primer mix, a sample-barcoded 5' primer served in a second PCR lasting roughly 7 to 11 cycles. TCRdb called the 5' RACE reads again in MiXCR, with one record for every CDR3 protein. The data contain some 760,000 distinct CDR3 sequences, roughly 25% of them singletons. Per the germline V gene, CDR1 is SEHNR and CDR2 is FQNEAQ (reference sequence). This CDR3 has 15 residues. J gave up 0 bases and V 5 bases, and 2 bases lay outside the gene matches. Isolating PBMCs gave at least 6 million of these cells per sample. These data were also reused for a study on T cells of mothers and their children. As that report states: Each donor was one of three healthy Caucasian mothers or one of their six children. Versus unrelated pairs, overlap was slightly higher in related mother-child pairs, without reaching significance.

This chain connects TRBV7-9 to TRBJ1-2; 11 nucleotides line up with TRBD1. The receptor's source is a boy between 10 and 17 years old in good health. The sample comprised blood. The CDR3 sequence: CASSKGQGANYGYTF. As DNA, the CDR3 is TGTGCCAGCAGCAAGGGACAGGGGGCTAACTATGGCTACACCTTC.